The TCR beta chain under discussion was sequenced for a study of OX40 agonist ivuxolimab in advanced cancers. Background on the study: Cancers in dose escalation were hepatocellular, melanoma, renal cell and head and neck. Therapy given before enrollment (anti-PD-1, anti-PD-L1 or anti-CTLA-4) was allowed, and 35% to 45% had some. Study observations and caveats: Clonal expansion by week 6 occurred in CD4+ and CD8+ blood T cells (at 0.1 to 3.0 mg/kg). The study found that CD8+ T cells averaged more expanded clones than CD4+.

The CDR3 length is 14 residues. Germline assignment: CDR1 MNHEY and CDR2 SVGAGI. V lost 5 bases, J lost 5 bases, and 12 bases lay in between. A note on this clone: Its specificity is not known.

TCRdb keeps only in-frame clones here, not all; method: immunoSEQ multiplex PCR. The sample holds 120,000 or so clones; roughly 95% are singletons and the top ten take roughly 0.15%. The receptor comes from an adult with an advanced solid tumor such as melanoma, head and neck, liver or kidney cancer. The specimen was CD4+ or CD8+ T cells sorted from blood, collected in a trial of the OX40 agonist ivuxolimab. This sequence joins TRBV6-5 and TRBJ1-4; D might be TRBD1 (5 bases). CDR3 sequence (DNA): TGTGCCAGCAGTCGGGGGGTTGGGAATGAAAAACTGTTTTTT. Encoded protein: CASSRGVGNEKLFF.